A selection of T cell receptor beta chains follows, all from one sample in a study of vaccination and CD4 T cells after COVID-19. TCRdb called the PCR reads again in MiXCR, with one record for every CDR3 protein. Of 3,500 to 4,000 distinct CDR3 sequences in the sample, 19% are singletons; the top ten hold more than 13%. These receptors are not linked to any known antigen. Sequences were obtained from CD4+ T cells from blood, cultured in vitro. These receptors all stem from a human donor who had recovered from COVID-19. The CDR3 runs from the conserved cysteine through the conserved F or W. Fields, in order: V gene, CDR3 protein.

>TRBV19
CASSIQQGNYGYTF
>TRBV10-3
CAIKARLGTGSSYEQYF
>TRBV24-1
CATSDSKTSSSYEQYFGPQHF
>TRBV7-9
CASSSTGGSGNTIYF
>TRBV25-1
CASRAPGSYEQYF
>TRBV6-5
CASSYTRGNTEAFF
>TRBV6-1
CASSDSREQYF
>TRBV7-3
CASSSTGGAGFNEQFF
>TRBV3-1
CASSQAGFYGYTF
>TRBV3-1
CASAGGQGSYEQYF
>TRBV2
CASSEELGRTGELFF
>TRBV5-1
CASSSYVTNTEAFF
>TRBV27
CASSFKGQEAFF
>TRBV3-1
CASSQVGGNTEAFF